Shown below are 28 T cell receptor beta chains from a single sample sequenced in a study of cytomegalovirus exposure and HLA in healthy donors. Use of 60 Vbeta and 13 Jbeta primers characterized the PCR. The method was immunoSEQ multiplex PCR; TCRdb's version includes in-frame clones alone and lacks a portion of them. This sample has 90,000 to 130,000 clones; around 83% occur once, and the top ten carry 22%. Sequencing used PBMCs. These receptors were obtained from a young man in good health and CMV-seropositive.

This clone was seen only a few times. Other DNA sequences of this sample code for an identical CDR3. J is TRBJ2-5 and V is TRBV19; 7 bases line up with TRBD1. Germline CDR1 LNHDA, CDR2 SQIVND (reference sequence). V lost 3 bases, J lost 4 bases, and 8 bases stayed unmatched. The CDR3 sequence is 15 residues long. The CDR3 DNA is TGTGCCAGTAGTATTGGTAGAAACAGGGGAGAGACCCAGTACTTC. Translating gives CASSIGRNRGETQYF.

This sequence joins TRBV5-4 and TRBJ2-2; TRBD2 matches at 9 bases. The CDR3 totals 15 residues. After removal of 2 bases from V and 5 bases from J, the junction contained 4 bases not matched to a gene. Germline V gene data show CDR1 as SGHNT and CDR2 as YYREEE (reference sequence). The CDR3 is CASSFGGGGTGELFF. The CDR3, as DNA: TGTGCCAGCAGCTTCGGCGGGGGGGGAACCGGGGAGCTGTTTTTT.

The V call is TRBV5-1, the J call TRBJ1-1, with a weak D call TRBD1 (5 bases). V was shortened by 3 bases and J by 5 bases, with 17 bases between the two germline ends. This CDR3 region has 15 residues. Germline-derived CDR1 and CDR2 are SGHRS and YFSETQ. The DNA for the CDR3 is TGCGCCAGCAGCTCCCTGGGGGGGGAGACGACTGAAGCTTTCTTT. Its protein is CASSSLGGETTEAFF. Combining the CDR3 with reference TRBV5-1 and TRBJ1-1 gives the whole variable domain KAGVTQTPRYLIKTRGQQVTLSCSPISGHRSVSWYQQTPGQGLQFLFEYFSETQRNKGNFPGRFSGRQFSNSRSEMNVSTLELGDSALYLCASSSLGGETTEAFFGQGTRLTVV.

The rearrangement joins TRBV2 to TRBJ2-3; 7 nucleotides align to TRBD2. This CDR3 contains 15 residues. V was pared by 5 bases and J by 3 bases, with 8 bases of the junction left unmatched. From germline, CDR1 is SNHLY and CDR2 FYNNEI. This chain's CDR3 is CASSSEAGRTDTQYF. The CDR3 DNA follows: TGTGCCAGCAGTTCCGAAGCGGGAAGGACAGATACGCAGTATTTT.

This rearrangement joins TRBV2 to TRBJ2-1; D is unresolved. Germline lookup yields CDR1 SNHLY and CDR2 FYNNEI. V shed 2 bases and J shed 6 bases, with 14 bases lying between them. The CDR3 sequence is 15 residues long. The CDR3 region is CASSEFGHPGNEQFF. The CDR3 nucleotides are TGTGCCAGCAGTGAATTTGGTCATCCGGGCAATGAGCAGTTCTTC.

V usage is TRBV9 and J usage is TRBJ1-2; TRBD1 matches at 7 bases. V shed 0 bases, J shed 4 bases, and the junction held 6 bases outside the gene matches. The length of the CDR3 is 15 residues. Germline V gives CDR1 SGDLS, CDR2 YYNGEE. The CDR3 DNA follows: TGTGCCAGCAGCGTAGATCCCGACAGGGCCTATGGCTACACCTTC. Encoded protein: CASSVDPDRAYGYTF.

CDR3 in amino acids: CASSPGLRNTEAFF. In DNA, the CDR3 is TGTGCCAGCTCTCCAGGGTTAAGGAACACTGAAGCTTTCTTT. The V and J genes are TRBV6-5 and TRBJ1-1, with D maybe TRBD1 (5 bases). Germline V gives CDR1 MNHEY, CDR2 SVGAGI. This CDR3 is built from 14 residues. Trimming shortened V by 8 bases and J by 1 base, and 14 bases separated the two germline ends.

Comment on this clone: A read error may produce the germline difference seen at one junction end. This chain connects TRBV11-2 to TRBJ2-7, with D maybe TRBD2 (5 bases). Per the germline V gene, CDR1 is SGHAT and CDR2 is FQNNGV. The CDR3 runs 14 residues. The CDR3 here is CASSSWPDSNEQYF. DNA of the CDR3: TGTGCCAGCAGTTCTTGGCCGGACTCCAACGAGCAGTACTTC.

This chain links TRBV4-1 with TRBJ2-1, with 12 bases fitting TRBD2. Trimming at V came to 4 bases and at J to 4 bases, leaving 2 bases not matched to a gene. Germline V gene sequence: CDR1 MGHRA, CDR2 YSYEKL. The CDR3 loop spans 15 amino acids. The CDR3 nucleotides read TGCGCCAGCAGCCGACTAGCGGGGGTATACAATGAGCAGTTCTTC. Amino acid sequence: CASSRLAGVYNEQFF.

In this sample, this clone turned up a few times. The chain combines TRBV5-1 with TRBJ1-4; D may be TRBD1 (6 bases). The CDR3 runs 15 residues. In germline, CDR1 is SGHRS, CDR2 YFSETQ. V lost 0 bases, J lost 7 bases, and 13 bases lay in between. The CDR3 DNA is TGCGCCAGCAGCTTGGCAGGGGCCTGGGGTGAAAAACTGTTTTTT. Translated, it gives CASSLAGAWGEKLFF.

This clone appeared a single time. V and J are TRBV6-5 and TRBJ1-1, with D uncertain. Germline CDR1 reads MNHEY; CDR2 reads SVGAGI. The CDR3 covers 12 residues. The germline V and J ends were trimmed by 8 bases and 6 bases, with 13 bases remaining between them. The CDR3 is CASGRMEAEAFF. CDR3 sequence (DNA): TGTGCCAGCGGGCGAATGGAAGCTGAAGCTTTCTTT.

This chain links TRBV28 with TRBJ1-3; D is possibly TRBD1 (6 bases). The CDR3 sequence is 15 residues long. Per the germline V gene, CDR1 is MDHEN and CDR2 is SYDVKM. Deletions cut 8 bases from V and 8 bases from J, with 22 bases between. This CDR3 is CASSLGRGGSYTIYF. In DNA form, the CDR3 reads TGTGCCAGCTCCCTAGGGCGGGGGGGCTCCTACACCATATATTTT.

CDR3 protein: CASSGGQETQYF. CDR3 in DNA: TGCGCCAGCAGCGGGGGGCAAGAGACCCAGTACTTC. The chain links TRBV5-1 to TRBJ2-5; possible D gene TRBD2, 6 bases. Per the germline V gene, CDR1 is SGHRS and CDR2 is YFSETQ. The CDR3 length is 12 residues. V lost 4 bases and J lost 2, with 6 bases in between.

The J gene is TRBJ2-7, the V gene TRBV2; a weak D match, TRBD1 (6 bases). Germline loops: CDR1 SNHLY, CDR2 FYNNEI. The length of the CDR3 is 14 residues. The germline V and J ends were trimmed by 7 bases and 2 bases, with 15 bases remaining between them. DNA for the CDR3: TGTGCCAGCAATCCGGGCAGGGGAACCTACGAGCAGTACTTC. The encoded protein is CASNPGRGTYEQYF.

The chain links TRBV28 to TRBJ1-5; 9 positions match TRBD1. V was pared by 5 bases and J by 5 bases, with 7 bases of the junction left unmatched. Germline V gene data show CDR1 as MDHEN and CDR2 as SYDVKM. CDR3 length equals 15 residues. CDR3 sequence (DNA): TGTGCCAGCAGTCCCCGGGGACAGGGATATCAGCCCCAGCATTTT. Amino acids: CASSPRGQGYQPQHF.

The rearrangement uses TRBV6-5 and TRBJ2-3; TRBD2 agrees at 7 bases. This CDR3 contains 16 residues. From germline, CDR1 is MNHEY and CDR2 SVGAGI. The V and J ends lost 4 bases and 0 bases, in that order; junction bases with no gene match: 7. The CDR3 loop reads CASSSRLAVSTDTQYF. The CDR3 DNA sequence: TGTGCCAGCAGTTCCCGGCTAGCGGTGAGCACAGATACGCAGTATTTT.

For the CDR3, the DNA is TGTGCCAGCAGCGGGGACAGCCTTAACTATGGCTACACCTTC. This codes for CASSGDSLNYGYTF. V gene TRBV7-2 combines with J gene TRBJ1-2, with TRBD1 identical over 7 bases. The J segment lost 1 base and the V segment lost 5 bases, leaving 4 bases of the junction unmatched. CDR3 size: 14 residues. Per the germline V gene, CDR1 is SGHTA and CDR2 is FQGNSA.

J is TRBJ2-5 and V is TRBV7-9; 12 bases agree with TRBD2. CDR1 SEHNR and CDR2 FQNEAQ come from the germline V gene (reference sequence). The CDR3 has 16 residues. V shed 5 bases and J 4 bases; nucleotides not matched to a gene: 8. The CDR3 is CASSPPLAGGLETQYF. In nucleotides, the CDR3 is TGTGCCAGCAGCCCCCCACTAGCGGGGGGATTAGAGACCCAGTACTTC.

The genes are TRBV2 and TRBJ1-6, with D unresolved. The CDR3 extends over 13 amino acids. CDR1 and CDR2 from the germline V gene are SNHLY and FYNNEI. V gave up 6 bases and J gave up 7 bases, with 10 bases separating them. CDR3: CASRVDVNSPLHF. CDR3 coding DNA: TGTGCCAGCAGGGTAGATGTAAATTCACCCCTCCACTTT.

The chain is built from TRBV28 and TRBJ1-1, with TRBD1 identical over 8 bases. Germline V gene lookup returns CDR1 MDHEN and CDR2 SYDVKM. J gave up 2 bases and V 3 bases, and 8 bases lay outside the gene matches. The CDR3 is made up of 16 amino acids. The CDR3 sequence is CASSLTGVGANTEAFF. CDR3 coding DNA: TGTGCCAGCAGTTTGACAGGGGTAGGGGCCAACACTGAAGCTTTCTTT. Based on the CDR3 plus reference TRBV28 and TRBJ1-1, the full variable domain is DVKVTQSSRYLVKRTGEKVFLECVQDMDHENMFWYRQDPGLGLRLIYFSYDVKMKEKGDIPEGYSVSREKKERFSLILESASTNQTSMYLCASSLTGVGANTEAFFGQGTRLTVV.

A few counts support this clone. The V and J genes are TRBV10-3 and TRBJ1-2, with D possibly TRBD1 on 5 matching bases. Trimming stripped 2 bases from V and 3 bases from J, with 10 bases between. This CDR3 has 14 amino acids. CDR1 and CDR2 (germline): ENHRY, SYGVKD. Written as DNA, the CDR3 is TGTGCCATCAGTGAGGTGGGGGAGGACTATGGCTACACCTTC. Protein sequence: CAISEVGEDYGYTF.

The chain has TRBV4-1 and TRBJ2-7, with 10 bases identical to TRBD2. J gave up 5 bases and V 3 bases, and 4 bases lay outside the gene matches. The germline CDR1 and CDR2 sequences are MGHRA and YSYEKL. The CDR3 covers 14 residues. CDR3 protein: CASSHNLAGDEQYF. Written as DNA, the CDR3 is TGCGCCAGCAGCCACAACCTAGCGGGGGACGAGCAGTACTTC.

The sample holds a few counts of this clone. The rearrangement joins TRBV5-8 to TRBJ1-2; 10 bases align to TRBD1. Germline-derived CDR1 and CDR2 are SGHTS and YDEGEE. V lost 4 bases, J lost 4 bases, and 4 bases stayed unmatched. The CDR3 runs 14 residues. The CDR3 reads CASSPRTGGYGYTF. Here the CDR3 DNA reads TGTGCCAGCAGCCCCCGGACAGGGGGCTATGGCTACACCTTC.

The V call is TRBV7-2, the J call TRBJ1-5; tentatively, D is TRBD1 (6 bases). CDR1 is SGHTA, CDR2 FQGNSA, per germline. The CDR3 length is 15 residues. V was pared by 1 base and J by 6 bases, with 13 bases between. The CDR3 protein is CASSLVVGGAQPQHF. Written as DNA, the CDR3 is TGTGCCAGCAGCTTAGTAGTTGGGGGGGCTCAGCCCCAGCATTTT.

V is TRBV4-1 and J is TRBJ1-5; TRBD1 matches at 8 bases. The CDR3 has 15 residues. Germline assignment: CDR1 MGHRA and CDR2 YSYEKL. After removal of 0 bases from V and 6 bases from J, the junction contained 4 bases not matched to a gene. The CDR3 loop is CASSQETGASQPQHF. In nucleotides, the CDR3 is TGCGCCAGCAGCCAAGAGACAGGGGCAAGTCAGCCCCAGCATTTT.

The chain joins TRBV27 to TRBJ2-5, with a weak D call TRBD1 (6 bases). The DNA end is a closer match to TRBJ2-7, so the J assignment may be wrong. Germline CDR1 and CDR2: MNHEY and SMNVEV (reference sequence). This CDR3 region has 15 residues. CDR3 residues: CASSQNRGGRYEQYF. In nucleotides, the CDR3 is TGTGCCAGCAGTCAAAACCGAGGGGGTCGCTACGAGCAGTACTTC.

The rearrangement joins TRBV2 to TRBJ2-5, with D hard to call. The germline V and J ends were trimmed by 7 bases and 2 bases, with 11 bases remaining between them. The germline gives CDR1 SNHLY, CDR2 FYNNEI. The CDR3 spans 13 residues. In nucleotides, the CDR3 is TGTGCCAGCAAGTACAGCTTACAAGAGACCCAGTACTTC. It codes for CASKYSLQETQYF. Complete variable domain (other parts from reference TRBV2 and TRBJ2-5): EPEVTQTPSHQVTQMGQEVILRCVPISNHLYFYWYRQILGQKVEFLVSFYNNEISEKSEIFDDQFSVERPDGSNFTLKIRSTKLEDSAMYFCASKYSLQETQYFGPGTRLLVL.

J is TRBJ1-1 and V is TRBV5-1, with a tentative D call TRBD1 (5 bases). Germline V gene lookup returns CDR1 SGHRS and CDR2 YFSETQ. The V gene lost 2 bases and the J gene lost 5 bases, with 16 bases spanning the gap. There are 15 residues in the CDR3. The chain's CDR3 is CASSFTGSPGTEAFF. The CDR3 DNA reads TGCGCCAGCAGCTTCACCGGGAGCCCAGGGACTGAAGCTTTCTTT.